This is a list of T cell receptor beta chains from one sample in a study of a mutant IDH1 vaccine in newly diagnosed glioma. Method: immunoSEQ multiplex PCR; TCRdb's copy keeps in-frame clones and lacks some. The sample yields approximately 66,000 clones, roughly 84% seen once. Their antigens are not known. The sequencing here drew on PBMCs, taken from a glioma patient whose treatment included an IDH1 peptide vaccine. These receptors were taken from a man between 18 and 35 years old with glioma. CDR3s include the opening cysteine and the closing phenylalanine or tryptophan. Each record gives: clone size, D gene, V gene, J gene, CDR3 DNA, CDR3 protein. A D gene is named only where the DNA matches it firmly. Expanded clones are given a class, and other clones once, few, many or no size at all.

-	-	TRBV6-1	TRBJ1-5	TGTGCCAGTACACGTGAGTATAGCAATCAGCCCCAGCATTTT	CASTREYSNQPQHF
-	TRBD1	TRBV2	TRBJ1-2	TGTGCCAGCAGGGACAGGGGTTCTGGCTACACCTTC	CASRDRGSGYTF
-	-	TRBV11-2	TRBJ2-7	TGTGCCAGCAGCCCGTCAGCCAACTACGAGCAGTACTTC	CASSPSANYEQYF
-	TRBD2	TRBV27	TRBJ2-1	TGTGCCAGCAACTTGGGACCCGGACTAGAGGATTACAATGAGCAGTTCTTC	CASNLGPGLEDYNEQFF
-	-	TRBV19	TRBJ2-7	TGTGCCAGTAGTTGGACAGCACACTACGAGCAGTACTTC	CASSWTAHYEQYF
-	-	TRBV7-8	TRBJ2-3	TGTGCCAGCAGAGCTAGGTACCCCGACACAGATACGCAGTATTTT	CASRARYPDTDTQYF
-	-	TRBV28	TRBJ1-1	TGTGCCAGCAGTACCTTGAACACTGAAGCTTTCTTT	CASSTLNTEAFF
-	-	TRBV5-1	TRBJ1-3	TGCGCCAGCAGCACACGTGGGGAGTTTTCTGGAAACACCATATATTTT	CASSTRGEFSGNTIYF
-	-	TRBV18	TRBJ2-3	TGTGCCAGCTCAGCGGGACCACTAGGGGATACGCAGTATTTT	CASSAGPLGDTQYF
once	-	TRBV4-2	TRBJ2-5	TGTGCCAGCAGCCAAGATCGCACTAGAGGGAAGGCCCAGTACTTC	CASSQDRTRGKAQYF
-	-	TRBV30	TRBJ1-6	TGTGCCTGGAACGTCGAGGGGGTTAATTCACCCCTCCACTTT	CAWNVEGVNSPLHF
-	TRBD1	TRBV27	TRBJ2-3	TGTGCCAGCAGGCCAGGGGGCATAGATACGCAGTATTTT	CASRPGGIDTQYF
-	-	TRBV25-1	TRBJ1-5	TGTGCCAGCAGTGGTCAACCAAATCAGCCCCAGCATTTT	CASSGQPNQPQHF
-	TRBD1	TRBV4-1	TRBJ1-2	TGCGCCAGCAGCCTCGGGACAGCCTATGGCTACACCTTC	CASSLGTAYGYTF
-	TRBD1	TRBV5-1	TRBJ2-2	TGCGCCAGCAGCTCCGGGACAGGAGACACCGGGGAGCTGTTTTTT	CASSSGTGDTGELFF
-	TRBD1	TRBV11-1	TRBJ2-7	TGTGCCAGCAGCTCCGCCGGGACAGGGCAAAGTTCCTACGAGCAGTACTTC	CASSSAGTGQSSYEQYF
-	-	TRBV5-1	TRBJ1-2	TGCGCCAGCAGCTTGGGGCCAGGGAGTGGCTACACCTTC	CASSLGPGSGYTF
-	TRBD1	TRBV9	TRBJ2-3	TGTGCCAGCAGCGAGGGACAGTCCACAGATACGCAGTATTTT	CASSEGQSTDTQYF
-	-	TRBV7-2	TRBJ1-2	TGTGCCAGCAGCTTAAGGACATCAGACGGCTACACCTTC	CASSLRTSDGYTF
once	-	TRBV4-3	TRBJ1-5	TGCGCCAGCAGCCAATACCAAGGGGCCCCTACGGAGCCCCAGCATTTT	CASSQYQGAPTEPQHF